A selection of T cell receptor beta chains follows, all from one sample in a study of T cell responses to AZD1222 COVID-19 vaccine. Some clones are missing from TCRdb's copy, which holds only in-frame ones; the method was immunoSEQ multiplex PCR. The sample holds some 180,000 clones, nearly 95% seen once. The sequencing used peripheral blood, collected 28 days after the second AZD1222 dose. Every receptor here comes from an adult who received the AZD1222 COVID-19 vaccine. The CDR3 runs from the conserved cysteine through the conserved F or W. The D gene is left open where the match is weak. Rows give clone size only sometimes, using once, few, many, or a class for an expanded clone.

abundance: NA; v_gene: TRBV5-5; j_gene: TRBJ2-3; d_gene: NA; CDR3nt: TGTGCCAGCAGCTTGACAGCGTATTACACAGATACGCAGTATTTT; CDR3aa: CASSLTAYYTDTQYF
abundance: NA; v_gene: TRBV5-4; j_gene: TRBJ2-2; d_gene: NA; CDR3nt: TGTGCCAGCAGCAACCCTGTAGGGGCGAACACCGGGGAGCTGTTTTTT; CDR3aa: CASSNPVGANTGELFF
abundance: NA; v_gene: TRBV6-5; j_gene: TRBJ2-5; d_gene: NA; CDR3nt: TGTGCCAGCACAGGGGCCTCTAAGGAGACCCAGTACTTC; CDR3aa: CASTGASKETQYF
abundance: NA; v_gene: TRBV28; j_gene: TRBJ1-1; d_gene: NA; CDR3nt: TGTGCCAGCAGTCTCGGACGGTTTGAAGCTTTCTTT; CDR3aa: CASSLGRFEAFF
abundance: NA; v_gene: TRBV7-3; j_gene: TRBJ2-5; d_gene: NA; CDR3nt: TGTGCCAGCAGCCCAAGACAGGGAGGGGAGACCCAGTACTTC; CDR3aa: CASSPRQGGETQYF
abundance: NA; v_gene: TRBV5-6; j_gene: TRBJ2-5; d_gene: TRBD2; CDR3nt: TGTGCCAGCAGCTCCAGAGGGGTAGCGGGACAAGAGACCCAGTACTTC; CDR3aa: CASSSRGVAGQETQYF
abundance: medium-sized; v_gene: TRBV5-4; j_gene: TRBJ2-1; d_gene: TRBD1; CDR3nt: TGTGCCAGCCGGGACAGGGGGAGCTATGAGCAGTTCTTC; CDR3aa: CASRDRGSYEQFF
abundance: NA; v_gene: TRBV4-2; j_gene: TRBJ2-2; d_gene: NA; CDR3nt: TGTGCCAGCAGCCAAGGCGAGGGGCCGGGACAGAACACCGGGGAGCTGTTTTTT; CDR3aa: CASSQGEGPGQNTGELFF
abundance: NA; v_gene: TRBV6-6; j_gene: TRBJ1-5; d_gene: TRBD1; CDR3nt: TGTGCCAGCAGGGACAGGGGTGGGGCAAATCAGCCCCAGCATTTT; CDR3aa: CASRDRGGANQPQHF
abundance: NA; v_gene: TRBV10-1; j_gene: TRBJ2-2; d_gene: NA; CDR3nt: TGCGCCAGCAGTGAGTCGACCAGGGAGCTGTTTTTT; CDR3aa: CASSESTRELFF
abundance: NA; v_gene: TRBV30; j_gene: TRBJ1-4; d_gene: NA; CDR3nt: TGTGCCTGGAGCACCGGGACGTCAACTAATGAAAAACTGTTTTTT; CDR3aa: CAWSTGTSTNEKLFF
abundance: NA; v_gene: TRBV5-4; j_gene: TRBJ2-1; d_gene: TRBD2; CDR3nt: TGTGCCAGCAGCTATAGCCTTGCGGGAGCGGAGGAGCAGTTCTTC; CDR3aa: CASSYSLAGAEEQFF
abundance: NA; v_gene: TRBV28; j_gene: TRBJ1-4; d_gene: TRBD1; CDR3nt: TGTGCCAGCTCCACAGGGGTCCGGGAAAAACTGTTTTTT; CDR3aa: CASSTGVREKLFF
abundance: NA; v_gene: TRBV20-1; j_gene: TRBJ2-1; d_gene: TRBD2; CDR3nt: TGCAGTGCTAGTCTTCCAGCGGGGTTCTACAATGAGCAGTTCTTC; CDR3aa: CSASLPAGFYNEQFF
abundance: once; v_gene: TRBV4-2; j_gene: TRBJ1-4; d_gene: NA; CDR3nt: TGTGCCAGCAGCCAAGATCCGCCGACCTCCAATAATGAAAAACTGTTTTTT; CDR3aa: CASSQDPPTSNNEKLFF
abundance: NA; v_gene: TRBV6-2/TRBV6-3; j_gene: TRBJ1-1; d_gene: NA; CDR3nt: TGTGCCAGCAGTTACAAGGAGGGTTACGCTGAAGCTTTCTTT; CDR3aa: CASSYKEGYAEAFF
abundance: NA; v_gene: TRBV5-1; j_gene: TRBJ2-1; d_gene: TRBD2; CDR3nt: TGCGCCAGCAGCTTGGAAGCTAGCGGGGGCTACAATGAGCAGTTCTTC; CDR3aa: CASSLEASGGYNEQFF
abundance: NA; v_gene: TRBV29-1; j_gene: TRBJ1-1; d_gene: NA; CDR3nt: TGCAGCGTCCTTGGACAGCTGAACACTGAAGCTTTCTTT; CDR3aa: CSVLGQLNTEAFF
abundance: NA; v_gene: TRBV24-1; j_gene: TRBJ2-5; d_gene: TRBD1; CDR3nt: TGTGCCACCAGTGATTTGTGGGACAGCCGAGACCAACAAGAGACCCAGTACTTC; CDR3aa: CATSDLWDSRDQQETQYF
abundance: NA; v_gene: TRBV6-6; j_gene: TRBJ1-1; d_gene: NA; CDR3nt: TGTGCCAGCAGTTACTCGGCCAACACTGAAGCTTTCTTT; CDR3aa: CASSYSANTEAFF
abundance: NA; v_gene: TRBV7-2; j_gene: TRBJ2-5; d_gene: NA; CDR3nt: TGTGCCAGCAGCTCCCGGGTCCAAGAGACCCAGTACTTC; CDR3aa: CASSSRVQETQYF
abundance: NA; v_gene: TRBV10-3; j_gene: TRBJ2-2; d_gene: TRBD2; CDR3nt: TGTGCCATCAACCCCGGGAGGGGCGCCGGGGAGCTGTTTTTT; CDR3aa: CAINPGRGAGELFF
abundance: NA; v_gene: TRBV27; j_gene: TRBJ1-1; d_gene: NA; CDR3nt: TGTGCCAGCAGTTCCCCCAGCGGTGGTAGTACTGAAGCTTTCTTT; CDR3aa: CASSSPSGGSTEAFF
abundance: NA; v_gene: TRBV5-6; j_gene: TRBJ2-1; d_gene: NA; CDR3nt: TGTGCCAGCAGCTCAATCCGATTTCAGACAGACAATGAGCAGTTCTTC; CDR3aa: CASSSIRFQTDNEQFF
abundance: NA; v_gene: TRBV7-2; j_gene: TRBJ1-2; d_gene: NA; CDR3nt: TGTGCCAGCAACAAAGAATCGAGCCCCTATGGCTACACCTTC; CDR3aa: CASNKESSPYGYTF
abundance: NA; v_gene: TRBV12-5; j_gene: TRBJ1-2; d_gene: NA; CDR3nt: TGTGCTAGTGGTACGGGGACCTATGGCTACACCTTC; CDR3aa: CASGTGTYGYTF
abundance: NA; v_gene: TRBV27; j_gene: TRBJ1-1; d_gene: TRBD1; CDR3nt: TGTGCCAGCAGTACCGTAGGACAGGGAGATGCTGAGGCTTTCTTT; CDR3aa: CASSTVGQGDAEAFF
abundance: NA; v_gene: TRBV30; j_gene: TRBJ2-7; d_gene: NA; CDR3nt: TGTGCCTGGAGTTTCGGGACGTCTTACGAGCAGTACTTC; CDR3aa: CAWSFGTSYEQYF
abundance: NA; v_gene: TRBV19; j_gene: TRBJ1-5; d_gene: NA; CDR3nt: TGTGCCAGTAGTCCTCTGGGGGGTAGCAATCAGCCCCAGCATTTT; CDR3aa: CASSPLGGSNQPQHF
abundance: NA; v_gene: TRBV3-1/TRBV3-2; j_gene: TRBJ1-6; d_gene: NA; CDR3nt: TGTGCCAGCAGCCAAGGCCGAGGGTGGACACCCCTCCACTTT; CDR3aa: CASSQGRGWTPLHF
abundance: NA; v_gene: TRBV5-6; j_gene: TRBJ1-2; d_gene: NA; CDR3nt: TGTGCCAGCAGCTCAGGAGGACGGATATATGGCTACACCTTC; CDR3aa: CASSSGGRIYGYTF
abundance: NA; v_gene: TRBV4-3; j_gene: TRBJ1-4; d_gene: TRBD1; CDR3nt: TGCGCCAGCAGCTGGGGCGGGACAGGGGATGAAAAACTGTTTTTT; CDR3aa: CASSWGGTGDEKLFF
abundance: NA; v_gene: TRBV7-3; j_gene: TRBJ2-1; d_gene: NA; CDR3nt: TGTGCCAGCAGCCTCATTGGGGGCGGTTCGTCCTACAATGAGCAGTTCTTC; CDR3aa: CASSLIGGGSSYNEQFF
abundance: NA; v_gene: TRBV7-9; j_gene: TRBJ2-3; d_gene: NA; CDR3nt: TGTGCCAGCAGTCCAGGGGGGAAAAGGAGTACAGATACGCAGTATTTT; CDR3aa: CASSPGGKRSTDTQYF
abundance: NA; v_gene: TRBV19; j_gene: TRBJ1-1; d_gene: NA; CDR3nt: TGTGCCAGTAGTTCCGGGACGAACCCTAAGAACACTGAAGCTTTCTTT; CDR3aa: CASSSGTNPKNTEAFF
abundance: NA; v_gene: TRBV7-2; j_gene: TRBJ1-5; d_gene: TRBD1; CDR3nt: TGTGCCAGCAGCTTGGGACAGGGATATCAGCCCCAGCATTTT; CDR3aa: CASSLGQGYQPQHF
abundance: NA; v_gene: TRBV7-2; j_gene: TRBJ1-3; d_gene: TRBD1; CDR3nt: TGTGCCAGCAGCTTTGGGACAGGGGTCTACTCTGGAAACACCATATATTTT; CDR3aa: CASSFGTGVYSGNTIYF
abundance: NA; v_gene: TRBV11-3; j_gene: TRBJ2-5; d_gene: TRBD2; CDR3nt: TGTGCCAGCAGCTTAGGGACTAGCGGGCCCTGGGAGACCCAGTACTTC; CDR3aa: CASSLGTSGPWETQYF
abundance: once; v_gene: TRBV15; j_gene: TRBJ1-2; d_gene: NA; CDR3nt: TGTGCCACCAGCAGCAGGGGCCCCACAAGGGCCTATGGCTACACCTTC; CDR3aa: CATSSRGPTRAYGYTF
abundance: NA; v_gene: TRBV12-3/TRBV12-4; j_gene: TRBJ1-1; d_gene: NA; CDR3nt: TGTGCCAGCAGTTTCCGAGAGCGAGCTTTCTTT; CDR3aa: CASSFRERAFF
abundance: NA; v_gene: TRBV5-1; j_gene: TRBJ2-2; d_gene: NA; CDR3nt: TGCGCCAGCAGCTTGGAGGCCACCGGGGAGCTGTTTTTT; CDR3aa: CASSLEATGELFF
abundance: NA; v_gene: TRBV27; j_gene: TRBJ2-2; d_gene: NA; CDR3nt: TGTGCCAGCAGTCCCTACCCTCGGGCTAGCGTGAGTAAGAACACCGGGGAGCTGTTTTTT; CDR3aa: CASSPYPRASVSKNTGELFF
abundance: NA; v_gene: TRBV6-2/TRBV6-3; j_gene: TRBJ2-7; d_gene: TRBD2; CDR3nt: TGTGCCAGCAGTACCCTAGCGGGGGGCCGCTCCTACGAGCAGTACTTC; CDR3aa: CASSTLAGGRSYEQYF
abundance: NA; v_gene: TRBV19; j_gene: TRBJ2-7; d_gene: NA; CDR3nt: TGTGCCAGTAGTCTCGAGGCCTCCTACGAGCAGTACTTC; CDR3aa: CASSLEASYEQYF
abundance: once; v_gene: TRBV3-1/TRBV3-2; j_gene: TRBJ1-6; d_gene: NA; CDR3nt: TGTGCCAGCAGCCAAATGACAGGTGTATCACCCCTCCACTTT; CDR3aa: CASSQMTGVSPLHF
abundance: NA; v_gene: TRBV6-5; j_gene: TRBJ2-1; d_gene: TRBD2; CDR3nt: TGTGCCAGCAGTTATGAGGTGGGGCGGGGGTACAATGAGCAGTTCTTC; CDR3aa: CASSYEVGRGYNEQFF
abundance: NA; v_gene: TRBV7-3; j_gene: TRBJ1-6; d_gene: NA; CDR3nt: TGTGCCAGCAGCCAAGGGGGGGCCGGCTATAATTCACCCCTCCACTTT; CDR3aa: CASSQGGAGYNSPLHF
abundance: NA; v_gene: TRBV21-1; j_gene: TRBJ1-6; d_gene: NA; CDR3nt: TGTGCCAGCAGCAAAAGCGCGGGACCCCTCCACTTT; CDR3aa: CASSKSAGPLHF
abundance: NA; v_gene: TRBV3-1/TRBV3-2; j_gene: TRBJ1-1; d_gene: NA; CDR3nt: TGTGCCAGCACTACCCTGACGTCAAACACTGAAGCTTTCTTT; CDR3aa: CASTTLTSNTEAFF
abundance: NA; v_gene: TRBV4-3; j_gene: TRBJ2-1; d_gene: NA; CDR3nt: TGCGCCAGCAGCCCGAGTACAGGGTTGGACAATGAGCAGTTCTTC; CDR3aa: CASSPSTGLDNEQFF